Following are 18 T cell receptor beta chains from one sample sequenced in a study of cytomegalovirus exposure and HLA in healthy donors. 13 Jbeta primers and 60 Vbeta primers were used for the PCR. TCRdb keeps only in-frame clones here, not all; method: immunoSEQ multiplex PCR. The sample holds 200,000 to 250,000 clones; around four fifths are singletons and the top ten take about 0.58%. The source material was PBMCs. Receptors were obtained from a woman in her forties in good health and CMV-seronegative.

V is TRBV7-6 and J is TRBJ2-5, with D maybe TRBD2 (5 bases). Trimming pared 3 bases from V and 4 bases from J, leaving 18 bases between. Germline V gene lookup returns CDR1 SGHVS and CDR2 FNYEAQ. This CDR3 region has 16 residues. CDR3 coding DNA: TGTGCCAGCAGCTTTTCGCCTAGAGCGGCCGTAGAGACCCAGTACTTC. It specifies CASSFSPRAAVETQYF.

This clone occurred once. This chain joins TRBV5-4 and TRBJ2-3, with TRBD2 identical over 7 bases. The CDR3 spans 16 residues. Looked up from germline, CDR1 is SGHNT and CDR2 is YYREEE (reference sequence). Trimming removed 0 bases from V and 4 bases from J; junction bases left unmatched: 8. The CDR3 DNA is TGTGCCAGCAGCTTGGGGGGGAGGGGTGTCGCAGATACGCAGTATTTT. It is translated as CASSLGGRGVADTQYF. The full variable domain, completed using reference TRBV5-4 and TRBJ2-3, is ETGVTQSPTHLIKTRGQQVTLRCSSQSGHNTVSWYQQALGQGPQFIFQYYREEENGRGNFPPRFSGLQFPNYSSELNVNALELDDSALYLCASSLGGRGVADTQYFGPGTRLTVL.

J is TRBJ1-1 and V is TRBV6-1; D remains unclear. The CDR3 is made up of 15 amino acids. V lost 3 bases and J 3 bases, leaving 14 bases between the germline ends. Looked up from germline, CDR1 is MNHNS and CDR2 is SASEGT. The CDR3: CASSEQSRRDTEAFF. As DNA, the CDR3 is TGTGCCAGCAGTGAGCAGAGCAGGAGGGACACTGAAGCTTTCTTT.

The V and J genes are TRBV18 and TRBJ1-1; D perhaps matches TRBD1 (5 bases). This CDR3 contains 15 residues. Trimming removed 7 bases at V and 3 bases at J, with 18 bases between. The V gene's germline CDR1 is KGHSH and CDR2 LQKENI. In DNA, the CDR3 is TGTGCCAGCTTCACCGGGAGGGGCGGCGACACTGAAGCTTTCTTT. This codes for CASFTGRGGDTEAFF.

The V and J genes are TRBV29-1 and TRBJ2-5, with TRBD1 matching 8 bases. Germline V lookup: CDR1 SQVTM, CDR2 ANQGSEA. Trimming at V came to 6 bases and at J to 5 bases, leaving 11 bases not matched to a gene. There are 14 residues in the CDR3. CDR3 sequence reads: CSVDWTGLGETQYF. Written as DNA, the CDR3 is TGCAGCGTCGACTGGACAGGGCTCGGGGAGACCCAGTACTTC.

This rearrangement joins TRBV5-1 to TRBJ2-2, with TRBD2 matching over 10 bases. The CDR3 is 16 amino acids. The germline gives CDR1 SGHRS, CDR2 YFSETQ. Losses at the gene ends were 2 bases for V and 3 bases for J; bases not matched to a gene: 4. The CDR3 loop is CASSLSGGAYTGELFF. The CDR3 DNA reads as TGCGCCAGCAGCTTAAGCGGGGGGGCCTACACCGGGGAGCTGTTTTTT.

The V call is TRBV7-3, the J call TRBJ2-1, with 10 nucleotides matching TRBD2. V lost 2 bases, J lost 4 bases, and 5 bases stayed unmatched. The germline CDR1 and CDR2 sequences are SGHTA and FQGTGA. The length of the CDR3 is 16 residues. The CDR3 coding sequence is TGTGCCAGCAGCTTAGCTAGCGGGGGACCTTACAATGAGCAGTTCTTC. Protein product: CASSLASGGPYNEQFF.

The V and J genes are TRBV11-3 and TRBJ2-3; 12 bases are shared with TRBD2. Trimming removed 1 base from V and 0 bases from J; junction bases left unmatched: 2. This CDR3 is built from 17 residues. The germline CDR1 and CDR2 sequences are SGHNT and YENEEA. Here the CDR3 reads CASSLGGLAGSTDTQYF. DNA for the CDR3: TGTGCCAGCAGCTTAGGTGGACTAGCGGGGAGCACAGATACGCAGTATTTT.

The chain has TRBV28 and TRBJ2-3; D gene unclear. V was clipped by 4 bases and J by 2 bases, with 7 bases between them. Germline values: CDR1 MDHEN, CDR2 SYDVKM. This CDR3 has 13 amino acids. This CDR3 reads CASSSVLTDTQYF. The CDR3 DNA is TGTGCCAGCAGTTCTGTACTCACAGATACGCAGTATTTT.

This clone was picked up one time. The chain joins TRBV7-9 to TRBJ1-1; a weak D match, TRBD1 (5 bases). Trimming cost V 1 base and J 5 bases, with 11 bases left between them. CDR1 is SEHNR, CDR2 FQNEAQ, per germline (reference sequence). There are 14 residues in the CDR3. This chain's CDR3 is CASSLEAGVTEAFF. DNA of the CDR3: TGTGCCAGCAGCTTAGAAGCGGGGGTGACTGAAGCTTTCTTT. Using reference TRBV7-9 and TRBJ1-1 for the parts outside the CDR3, the full variable domain is DTGVSQNPRHKITKRGQNVTFRCDPISEHNRLYWYRQTLGQGPEFLTYFQNEAQLEKSRLLSDRFSAERPKGSFSTLEIQRTEQGDSAMYLCASSLEAGVTEAFFGQGTRLTVV.

J is TRBJ1-2 and V is TRBV5-6; no clear D. This CDR3 spans 13 amino acids. Germline V gene lookup returns CDR1 SGHDT and CDR2 YYEEEE. Trimming cost V 2 bases and J 8 bases, with 13 bases left between them. CDR3 region: CASSFEIVGGYTF. In DNA form, the CDR3 reads TGTGCCAGCAGCTTCGAGATAGTGGGCGGCTACACCTTC.

V is TRBV30 and J is TRBJ1-2, with 8 bases aligning to TRBD1. V lost 5 bases to trimming and J lost 7 bases; unmatched junction nucleotides: 3. This CDR3 has 11 residues. From germline, CDR1 is GTSNPN and CDR2 SVGIG (reference sequence). CDR3 amino acids: CAWGTGRGYTF. The CDR3 DNA is TGTGCCTGGGGGACAGGCCGTGGCTACACCTTC.

The chain carries TRBV5-1 and TRBJ2-1; TRBD2 aligns across 12 bases. This CDR3 comprises 18 residues. Germline CDR1 and CDR2: SGHRS and YFSETQ. Trimming took 3 bases from V and 0 from J; bases not matched to a gene: 7. CDR3 region: CASSSASGGASSYNEQFF. The CDR3 bases are TGCGCCAGCAGCTCCGCTAGCGGGGGGGCCAGCTCCTACAATGAGCAGTTCTTC. Variable domain in full (rest from reference TRBV5-1 and TRBJ2-1): KAGVTQTPRYLIKTRGQQVTLSCSPISGHRSVSWYQQTPGQGLQFLFEYFSETQRNKGNFPGRFSGRQFSNSRSEMNVSTLELGDSALYLCASSSASGGASSYNEQFFGPGTRLTVL.

The V and J genes are TRBV7-2 and TRBJ1-2; 10 bases agree with TRBD1. V dropped 4 bases and J dropped 4; count of bases not matched to a gene: 9. This CDR3 comprises 16 residues. CDR1 and CDR2 from the germline V gene are SGHTA and FQGNSA. The CDR3 region is CASSYLRDRGGYGYTF. CDR3 DNA sequence: TGTGCCAGCAGCTATCTCCGGGACAGGGGCGGCTATGGCTACACCTTC. The variable domain in full, completed from reference TRBV7-2 and TRBJ1-2, reads GAGVSQSPSNKVTEKGKDVELRCDPISGHTALYWYRQSLGQGLEFLIYFQGNSAPDKSGLPSDRFSAERTGGSVSTLTIQRTQQEDSAVYLCASSYLRDRGGYGYTFGSGTRLTVV.

This chain joins TRBV19 and TRBJ2-1, with no clear D. Looked up from germline, CDR1 is LNHDA and CDR2 is SQIVND (reference sequence). Deletions cut 10 bases from V and 2 bases from J, with 9 bases between. The CDR3 loop spans 12 amino acids. As DNA, the CDR3 is TGTGCCACGTACTCCCCCTACAATGAGCAGTTCTTC. Translating gives CATYSPYNEQFF.

The chain joins TRBV6-5 to TRBJ2-1; TRBD1 aligns across 8 bases. V lost 6 bases to trimming and J lost 4 bases; unmatched junction nucleotides: 8. Per germline, CDR1 MNHEY and CDR2 SVGAGI. CDR3 length equals 15 residues. CDR3 bases: TGTGCCAGCAGGCCCAGGGGGCTCTTATACAATGAGCAGTTCTTC. This sequence encodes CASRPRGLLYNEQFF.

The genes are TRBV7-9 and TRBJ1-3; a weak D match, TRBD1 (5 bases). V was trimmed by 3 bases and J by 1 base, leaving 13 bases between them. Germline V lookup: CDR1 SEHNR, CDR2 FQNEAQ (reference sequence). The CDR3 totals 16 residues. CDR3 sequence (DNA): TGTGCCAGCAGCTTGCGACAGACCGGTTCTGGAAACACCATATATTTT. It encodes CASSLRQTGSGNTIYF.

The rearrangement links TRBV7-2 to TRBJ1-1; D possibly corresponds to TRBD1 (5 bases). This CDR3 is built from 16 residues. The germline gives CDR1 SGHTA, CDR2 FQGNSA. The germline V and J ends were trimmed by 0 bases and 1 base, with 12 bases remaining between them. The CDR3: CASSLAVTVGNTEAFF. The DNA for the CDR3 is TGTGCCAGCAGCTTAGCCGTGACAGTGGGGAACACTGAAGCTTTCTTT.